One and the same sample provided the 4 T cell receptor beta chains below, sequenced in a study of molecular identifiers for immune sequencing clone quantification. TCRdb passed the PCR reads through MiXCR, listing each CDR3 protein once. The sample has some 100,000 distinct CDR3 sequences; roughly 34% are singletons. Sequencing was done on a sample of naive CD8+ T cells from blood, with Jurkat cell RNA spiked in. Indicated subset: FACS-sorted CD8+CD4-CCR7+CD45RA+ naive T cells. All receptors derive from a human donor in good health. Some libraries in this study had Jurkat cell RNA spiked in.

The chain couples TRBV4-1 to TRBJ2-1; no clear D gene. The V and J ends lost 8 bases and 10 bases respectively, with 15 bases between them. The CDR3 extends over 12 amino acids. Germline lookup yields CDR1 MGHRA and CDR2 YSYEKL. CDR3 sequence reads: CASRPPTKEQFF. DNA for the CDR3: TGCGCCAGCCGCCCTCCAACCAAAGAGCAGTTCTTC.

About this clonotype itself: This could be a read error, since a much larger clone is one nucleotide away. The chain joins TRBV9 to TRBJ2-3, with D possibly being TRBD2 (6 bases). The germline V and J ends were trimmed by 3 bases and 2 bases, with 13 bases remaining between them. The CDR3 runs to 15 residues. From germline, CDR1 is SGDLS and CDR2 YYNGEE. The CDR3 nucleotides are TGTGCCAGCAGCGCAGTCGGGAGCCCCACAGATACGCAGTATTTT. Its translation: CASSAVGSPTDTQYF.

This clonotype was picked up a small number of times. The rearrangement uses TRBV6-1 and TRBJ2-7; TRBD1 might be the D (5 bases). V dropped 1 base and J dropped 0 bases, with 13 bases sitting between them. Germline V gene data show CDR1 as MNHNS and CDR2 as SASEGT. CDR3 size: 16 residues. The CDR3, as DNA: TGTGCCAGCAGTGAAGACTGGGGCCAAAGCTCCTACGAGCAGTACTTC. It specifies CASSEDWGQSSYEQYF.

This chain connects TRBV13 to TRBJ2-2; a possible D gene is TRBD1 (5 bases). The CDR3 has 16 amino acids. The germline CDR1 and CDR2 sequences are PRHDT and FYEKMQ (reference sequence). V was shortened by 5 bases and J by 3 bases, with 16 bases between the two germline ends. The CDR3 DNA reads TGTGCCAGCAGCCACGACTCGGACACTTACACCGGGGAGCTGTTTTTT. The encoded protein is CASSHDSDTYTGELFF.